These T cell receptor beta chains were read from a single sample in a study of T cell responses to AZD1222 COVID-19 vaccine. Clones were read by immunoSEQ multiplex PCR, and TCRdb kept only the in-frame ones, dropping some. The sample carries 75,000 to 100,000 clones, under 90% recorded once. The specimen comprised peripheral blood, sampled on day 0 of AZD1222 vaccination. The receptors shown here come from an adult in good health. The CDR3 runs from the conserved cysteine through the conserved F or W. D genes are given only for firm matches. The size entry is marked missing in some rows and otherwise reads once, few, many or a size class.

V gene: TRBV28; D gene: NA; J gene: TRBJ1-4; clone size: once; CDR3 length: 14; CDR3 DNA: TGTGCCAGCAGTTTAGGGCACGGTAGGGAAAAACTGTTTTTT; CDR3 protein: CASSLGHGREKLFF
V gene: TRBV2; D gene: NA; J gene: TRBJ1-5; clone size: NA; CDR3 length: 14; CDR3 DNA: TGTGCCAGCTCCCAGGATTTGGGCAATCAGCCCCAGCATTTT; CDR3 protein: CASSQDLGNQPQHF
V gene: TRBV7-7; D gene: NA; J gene: TRBJ2-5; clone size: NA; CDR3 length: 15; CDR3 DNA: TGTGCTAGCAGCCAGGGGCGTATTCAACAAAAGACCCAGTACTTC; CDR3 protein: CASSQGRIQQKTQYF
V gene: TRBV28; D gene: TRBD1; J gene: TRBJ1-5; clone size: NA; CDR3 length: 16; CDR3 DNA: TGTGCCAGCAGTTTACGACAGGGGTATAGCAATCAGCCCCAGCATTTT; CDR3 protein: CASSLRQGYSNQPQHF
V gene: TRBV16; D gene: NA; J gene: TRBJ1-4; clone size: NA; CDR3 length: 14; CDR3 DNA: TGTGCCAGCAGCCAATCCGGGCGCGCTGAAAAACTGTTTTTT; CDR3 protein: CASSQSGRAEKLFF
V gene: TRBV2; D gene: NA; J gene: TRBJ2-5; clone size: NA; CDR3 length: 15; CDR3 DNA: TGTGCCAGCAGGGGTTCGGGACGGAACCAAGAGACCCAGTACTTC; CDR3 protein: CASRGSGRNQETQYF
V gene: TRBV6-5; D gene: NA; J gene: TRBJ2-5; clone size: NA; CDR3 length: 11; CDR3 DNA: TGTGCCGTCCAACAAGGAGAGACCCAGTACTTC; CDR3 protein: CAVQQGETQYF
V gene: TRBV19; D gene: NA; J gene: TRBJ2-1; clone size: NA; CDR3 length: 16; CDR3 DNA: TGTGCCAGTAGAGAAGGGAAGTTATTCTCCTACAATGAGCAGTTCTTC; CDR3 protein: CASREGKLFSYNEQFF
V gene: TRBV21-1; D gene: NA; J gene: TRBJ2-1; clone size: NA; CDR3 length: 18; CDR3 DNA: TGTGCCAGCAGCAAAAGCGACGCCACTAGCGGGCTTTTCAATGAGCAGTTCTTC; CDR3 protein: CASSKSDATSGLFNEQFF
V gene: TRBV7-2; D gene: NA; J gene: TRBJ2-6; clone size: NA; CDR3 length: 15; CDR3 DNA: TGTGCCAGCAGTCGCGACAGCTCTGGGGCCAACGTCCTGACTTTC; CDR3 protein: CASSRDSSGANVLTF
V gene: TRBV4-2; D gene: NA; J gene: TRBJ2-5; clone size: NA; CDR3 length: 13; CDR3 DNA: TGTGCCAGCAGCCAATCAGGGGAAGAGACCCAGTACTTC; CDR3 protein: CASSQSGEETQYF
V gene: TRBV7-9; D gene: TRBD1; J gene: TRBJ2-5; clone size: NA; CDR3 length: 14; CDR3 DNA: TGTGCCAGCAGCTTGACAGGGATCGTGGAGACCCAGTACTTC; CDR3 protein: CASSLTGIVETQYF
V gene: TRBV7-6; D gene: TRBD1; J gene: TRBJ2-7; clone size: NA; CDR3 length: 15; CDR3 DNA: TGTGCCAGCAGCTTAGGGGCGACAGGGGTTTACGAGCAGTACTTC; CDR3 protein: CASSLGATGVYEQYF
V gene: TRBV19; D gene: TRBD2; J gene: TRBJ2-1; clone size: NA; CDR3 length: 16; CDR3 DNA: TGTGCCAGTAGTTCCTGGGGTAGCGGGAAACTCAATGAGCAGTTCTTC; CDR3 protein: CASSSWGSGKLNEQFF
V gene: TRBV23-1; D gene: TRBD1; J gene: TRBJ1-5; clone size: few; CDR3 length: 17; CDR3 DNA: TGCGCCAGCAGTCAATCAGGACAGGGATTAGAGGATCAGCCCCAGCATTTT; CDR3 protein: CASSQSGQGLEDQPQHF
V gene: TRBV12-3/TRBV12-4; D gene: NA; J gene: TRBJ1-6; clone size: NA; CDR3 length: 13; CDR3 DNA: TGTGCCAGCAGGCAGGGAGGGGATTCACCCCTCCACTTT; CDR3 protein: CASRQGGDSPLHF
V gene: TRBV28; D gene: TRBD1; J gene: TRBJ1-2; clone size: NA; CDR3 length: 13; CDR3 DNA: TGTGCCAGCAGTCCCATGCCAGGGGGCGGCTACACCTTC; CDR3 protein: CASSPMPGGGYTF
V gene: TRBV7-3; D gene: TRBD1; J gene: TRBJ1-3; clone size: NA; CDR3 length: 15; CDR3 DNA: TGTGCCAGCAGCGCAGGACAGGGGGCTGGAAACACCATATATTTT; CDR3 protein: CASSAGQGAGNTIYF
V gene: TRBV4-3; D gene: NA; J gene: TRBJ1-5; clone size: NA; CDR3 length: 15; CDR3 DNA: TGCGCCAGCAGCCAAGGATTTATGGGCAATCAGCCCCAGCATTTT; CDR3 protein: CASSQGFMGNQPQHF
V gene: TRBV27; D gene: NA; J gene: TRBJ2-3; clone size: NA; CDR3 length: 13; CDR3 DNA: TGTGCCACCCGACCTATATACACAGATACGCAGTATTTT; CDR3 protein: CATRPIYTDTQYF
V gene: TRBV5-5; D gene: TRBD1; J gene: TRBJ1-4; clone size: NA; CDR3 length: 14; CDR3 DNA: TGTGCCAGCAGCTTAACGGACAGGGATGAAAAACTGTTTTTT; CDR3 protein: CASSLTDRDEKLFF
V gene: TRBV9; D gene: TRBD1; J gene: TRBJ1-1; clone size: NA; CDR3 length: 13; CDR3 DNA: TGTGCCAGCAACAGACAGGGTGTGGGTGAAGCTTTCTTT; CDR3 protein: CASNRQGVGEAFF
V gene: TRBV5-4; D gene: TRBD1; J gene: TRBJ1-6; clone size: NA; CDR3 length: 16; CDR3 DNA: TGTGCCAGCAGCCCGGGACAGGGGGCAAAGAATTCACCCCTCCACTTT; CDR3 protein: CASSPGQGAKNSPLHF
V gene: TRBV11-2; D gene: NA; J gene: TRBJ2-3; clone size: NA; CDR3 length: 15; CDR3 DNA: TGTGCCAGCAGACCCGGGACTCACGTCACAGATACGCAGTATTTT; CDR3 protein: CASRPGTHVTDTQYF
V gene: TRBV6-1; D gene: TRBD2; J gene: TRBJ2-3; clone size: once; CDR3 length: 15; CDR3 DNA: TGTGCCAGCAGTGAAGCTAGCGGGAGCCCAGATACGCAGTATTTT; CDR3 protein: CASSEASGSPDTQYF
V gene: TRBV18; D gene: TRBD2; J gene: TRBJ2-2; clone size: NA; CDR3 length: 17; CDR3 DNA: TGTGCCAGCTCCCGACTAGCGGCCTCACTAGGGACCGGGGAGCTGTTTTTT; CDR3 protein: CASSRLAASLGTGELFF
V gene: TRBV27; D gene: TRBD2; J gene: TRBJ2-3; clone size: NA; CDR3 length: 13; CDR3 DNA: TGTGCCAGCAGTTCGACTAGCTTTGGTACGCAGTATTTT; CDR3 protein: CASSSTSFGTQYF
V gene: TRBV7-8; D gene: NA; J gene: TRBJ2-3; clone size: NA; CDR3 length: 12; CDR3 DNA: TGTGCCAGCAGCCCCTATTCAGATACGCAGTATTTT; CDR3 protein: CASSPYSDTQYF
V gene: TRBV28; D gene: NA; J gene: TRBJ2-3; clone size: NA; CDR3 length: 13; CDR3 DNA: TGTGCCAGCAGTCCGGGACCACCAGATACGCAGTATTTT; CDR3 protein: CASSPGPPDTQYF
V gene: TRBV7-6; D gene: NA; J gene: TRBJ2-5; clone size: NA; CDR3 length: 15; CDR3 DNA: TGTGCCAGCAGCTTAAATCCAGGGGTGGGAGAGACCCAGTACTTC; CDR3 protein: CASSLNPGVGETQYF
V gene: TRBV7-2; D gene: NA; J gene: TRBJ1-2; clone size: NA; CDR3 length: 14; CDR3 DNA: TGTGCCAGCAGCTCACCGGGACTGAACTATGGCTACACCTTC; CDR3 protein: CASSSPGLNYGYTF
V gene: TRBV12-3/TRBV12-4; D gene: NA; J gene: TRBJ2-5; clone size: once; CDR3 length: 13; CDR3 DNA: TGTGCCAGCAGTTTACGGGGACAAGAGACCCAGTACTTC; CDR3 protein: CASSLRGQETQYF
V gene: TRBV30; D gene: NA; J gene: TRBJ2-2; clone size: NA; CDR3 length: 15; CDR3 DNA: TGTGCCTGGAGCCACCTAGGACAGAACACCGGGGAGCTGTTTTTT; CDR3 protein: CAWSHLGQNTGELFF
V gene: TRBV9; D gene: TRBD2; J gene: TRBJ2-1; clone size: NA; CDR3 length: 17; CDR3 DNA: TGTGCCAGCAGCGTATTTAATGGGGGAGGGATCTACAATGAGCAGTTCTTC; CDR3 protein: CASSVFNGGGIYNEQFF
V gene: TRBV6-4; D gene: TRBD2; J gene: TRBJ2-5; clone size: NA; CDR3 length: 16; CDR3 DNA: TGTGCCAGCAGTGACGCCCCTACTAGCGGGAGAGGGACCCAGTACTTC; CDR3 protein: CASSDAPTSGRGTQYF
V gene: TRBV3-1/TRBV3-2; D gene: TRBD1; J gene: TRBJ1-2; clone size: NA; CDR3 length: 13; CDR3 DNA: TGTGCCAGCAGCTTCGACAGGGGCGGTGGCTACACCTTC; CDR3 protein: CASSFDRGGGYTF
V gene: TRBV3-1/TRBV3-2; D gene: TRBD2; J gene: TRBJ2-7; clone size: once; CDR3 length: 17; CDR3 DNA: TGTGCCAGCAGCCGGGGACTAGCGGGAGGGCCGGAGTACGAGCAGTACTTC; CDR3 protein: CASSRGLAGGPEYEQYF
V gene: TRBV18; D gene: TRBD1; J gene: TRBJ2-3; clone size: NA; CDR3 length: 18; CDR3 DNA: TGTGCCAGCTCACCCTTGACAGGGACAGGGAGCATCACAGATACGCAGTATTTT; CDR3 protein: CASSPLTGTGSITDTQYF
V gene: TRBV28; D gene: NA; J gene: TRBJ2-1; clone size: once; CDR3 length: 15; CDR3 DNA: TGTGCCAGCAGACCGCTGACGAACTCCTACAATGAGCAGTTCTTC; CDR3 protein: CASRPLTNSYNEQFF
V gene: TRBV28; D gene: TRBD1; J gene: TRBJ1-4; clone size: NA; CDR3 length: 13; CDR3 DNA: TGTGCCAGCATCCCGGGGACAGGCGAAAAACTGTTTTTT; CDR3 protein: CASIPGTGEKLFF
V gene: TRBV7-8; D gene: NA; J gene: TRBJ1-2; clone size: NA; CDR3 length: 14; CDR3 DNA: TGTGCCAGCAGCCGGTCCGAGACTGCATATGGCTACACCTTC; CDR3 protein: CASSRSETAYGYTF
V gene: TRBV6-2/TRBV6-3; D gene: TRBD1; J gene: TRBJ1-4; clone size: NA; CDR3 length: 15; CDR3 DNA: TGTGCCAGCAGTCTTGCAGGGGGCGAAGAAGAAAAACTGTTTTTT; CDR3 protein: CASSLAGGEEEKLFF
V gene: TRBV28; D gene: NA; J gene: TRBJ1-1; clone size: NA; CDR3 length: 19; CDR3 DNA: TGTGCCAGCAGTTTGGGAGTTGCGTTAAAGGGACACTTGAACACTGAAGCTTTCTTT; CDR3 protein: CASSLGVALKGHLNTEAFF
V gene: TRBV24-1; D gene: TRBD2; J gene: TRBJ2-1; clone size: once; CDR3 length: 20; CDR3 DNA: TGTGCCACCAGTGATTTGGCTGGGACTAGCGGGAGAGGGTCCTACAATGAGCAGTTCTTC; CDR3 protein: CATSDLAGTSGRGSYNEQFF
V gene: TRBV6-4; D gene: TRBD2; J gene: TRBJ2-1; clone size: once; CDR3 length: 18; CDR3 DNA: TGTGCCAGCAGTGACTTTTTCGGATTAGCGGGAGGGCCGAATGAGCAGTTCTTC; CDR3 protein: CASSDFFGLAGGPNEQFF
V gene: TRBV6-2/TRBV6-3; D gene: NA; J gene: TRBJ2-3; clone size: NA; CDR3 length: 12; CDR3 DNA: TGTGCCAGCAGTTACCGGGGGGATACGCAGTATTTT; CDR3 protein: CASSYRGDTQYF